This entry lists 23 T cell receptor beta chains sequenced from one sample in a study of shared clonotypes between healthy human individuals. Assay: immunoSEQ multiplex PCR; the TCRdb copy retains only in-frame clones and omits some. Here the sample spans some 1,600,000 clones, approximately 98% being singletons. The specimen sequenced was naive CD4+ T cells sorted from blood. Subset here: CD45RA+ positively selected. All receptors come from a man in his thirties or forties in good health.

The V call is TRBV7-2, the J call TRBJ2-7, with 7 nucleotides matching TRBD2. Germline V CDR1 and CDR2: SGHTA, FQGNSA. CDR3 length: 14 residues. V shed 8 bases, J shed 7 bases, and the junction held 14 bases outside the gene matches. As DNA, the CDR3 is TGTGCCAGCGGGAGGGGAGGCTTTGGGAGGGAGCAGTACTTC. Encoded protein: CASGRGGFGREQYF.

The genes are TRBV19 and TRBJ2-7; 9 bases are a match to TRBD2. The CDR3 is made up of 16 amino acids. With 8 bases clipped from V and 2 bases from J, the junction kept 13 bases outside the gene matches. Germline V gene data show CDR1 as LNHDA and CDR2 as SQIVND (reference sequence). DNA for the CDR3: TGTGCCAGTGGGCTGAGCGGGACTAGCTCCGCCTACGAGCAGTACTTC. It translates to CASGLSGTSSAYEQYF.

CDR3 sequence reads: CASSLRIGEKLFF. CDR3 coding DNA: TGTGCCAGCAGCCTTAGAATTGGGGAAAAACTGTTTTTT. The chain links TRBV7-9 to TRBJ1-4, with unresolved D. Trimming pared 5 bases from V and 8 bases from J, leaving 12 bases between. From germline, CDR1 is SEHNR and CDR2 FQNEAQ (reference sequence). The CDR3 runs to 13 residues.

This chain connects TRBV29-1 to TRBJ1-1; the match to TRBD1 covers 7 bases. Germline V gene sequence: CDR1 SQVTM, CDR2 ANQGSEA. This CDR3 is built from 12 residues. With V trimmed by 4 bases and J by 5 bases, 4 bases remained unmatched. The CDR3 coding sequence is TGCAGCGTTGTATCAGGGGGAACTGAAGCTTTCTTT. Protein product: CSVVSGGTEAFF.

Regarding this clone: Other DNA sequences in the sample encode the same CDR3. V is TRBV11-2 and J is TRBJ2-5; no definite D call. This CDR3 is built from 13 residues. Germline loops: CDR1 SGHAT, CDR2 FQNNGV. Trimming removed 1 base at V and 5 bases at J, with 8 bases between. This CDR3 is CASSLAPRETQYF. For the CDR3, the DNA is TGTGCCAGCAGCTTAGCTCCGCGGGAGACCCAGTACTTC.

The chain uses TRBV5-1 and TRBJ2-2; TRBD1 matches 10 bases. In germline, CDR1 is SGHRS, CDR2 YFSETQ. The CDR3 sequence is 14 residues long. The V gene end was trimmed by 7 bases and the J gene end by 6 bases; junction bases not matched to a gene: 6. The CDR3 DNA follows: TGCGCCAGCGAGGGGACAGGGGTGGCCGGGGAGCTGTTTTTT. Protein product: CASEGTGVAGELFF. The whole variable domain, remainder taken from reference TRBV5-1 and TRBJ2-2, is KAGVTQTPRYLIKTRGQQVTLSCSPISGHRSVSWYQQTPGQGLQFLFEYFSETQRNKGNFPGRFSGRQFSNSRSEMNVSTLELGDSALYLCASEGTGVAGELFFGEGSRLTVL.

The chain joins TRBV6-6 to TRBJ2-7; D is undetermined. Trimming removed 4 bases at V and 0 bases at J, with 7 bases between. This CDR3 region has 13 residues. CDR1 and CDR2 from the germline V gene are MNHNY and SVGAGI (reference sequence). DNA for the CDR3: TGTGCCAGCAGTTTCAGATACTCCTACGAGCAGTACTTC. Its translation is CASSFRYSYEQYF.

This clone was seen once. The chain couples TRBV12-5 to TRBJ2-1; 10 bases fit TRBD1. CDR3 length: 17 amino acids. CDR1 is LGHNT, CDR2 FRNRAP, per germline. The V and J ends lost 3 bases and 4 bases, in that order; junction bases with no gene match: 9. Here the CDR3 DNA reads TGTGCTAGTGGTTTTGTTGTGGGACAGGGGCGATACAATGAGCAGTTCTTC. Translating gives CASGFVVGQGRYNEQFF.

This clone came up once. The chain uses TRBV29-1 and TRBJ2-7; 10 positions match TRBD1. After removal of 7 bases from V and 3 bases from J, the junction contained 6 bases not matched to a gene. CDR3 length: 13 residues. The germline CDR1 and CDR2 sequences are SQVTM and ANQGSEA. CDR3 sequence: CSARGTGVYEQYF. DNA for the CDR3: TGCAGCGCCCGCGGGACAGGGGTCTACGAGCAGTACTTC.

As regards this clone: This sample includes further DNA sequences coding for the same CDR3. This chain connects TRBV5-1 to TRBJ1-1; D perhaps matches TRBD1 (5 bases). Trimming cost V 0 bases and J 1 base, with 10 bases left between them. The CDR3 consists of 15 residues. The germline V gene has CDR1 SGHRS and CDR2 YFSETQ. This chain's CDR3 is CASSLVGTPNTEAFF. CDR3 bases: TGCGCCAGCAGCTTGGTAGGGACCCCGAACACTGAAGCTTTCTTT.

The chain uses TRBV7-8 and TRBJ2-3, with 10 bases that match TRBD2. Germline lookup yields CDR1 SGHVS and CDR2 FQNEAQ. The V gene end was trimmed by 0 bases and the J gene end by 2 bases; junction bases not matched to a gene: 14. This CDR3 region has 20 residues. The CDR3: CASSLASPSGRRVATDTQYF. In DNA, the CDR3 is TGTGCCAGCAGCTTAGCGTCCCCTAGCGGGAGAAGAGTGGCCACAGATACGCAGTATTTT.

The chain employs TRBV5-1 and TRBJ2-1; D possibly matches TRBD1 or TRBD2 (5 bases each). Looked up from germline, CDR1 is SGHRS and CDR2 is YFSETQ. CDR3 length equals 15 residues. The V end lost 2 bases, the J end lost 7 bases, and 16 bases lay between the germline ends. CDR3 DNA: TGCGCCAGCAGCTTCGGGGCAGCCGTGGGGAATGAGCAGTTCTTC. Amino acid sequence: CASSFGAAVGNEQFF.

V and J are TRBV6-1 and TRBJ2-4; 7 positions match TRBD2. There are 16 residues in the CDR3. With V trimmed by 3 bases and J by 6 bases, 11 bases remained unmatched. Germline assignment: CDR1 MNHNS and CDR2 SASEGT. This chain's CDR3 is CASSDLGGRAGNIQYF. DNA for the CDR3: TGTGCCAGCAGTGACCTTGGGGGGAGGGCCGGAAACATTCAGTACTTC.

This rearrangement joins TRBV7-9 to TRBJ2-3; possibly TRBD2 for D (6 bases). CDR3 length: 16 amino acids. Trimming removed 6 bases from V and 0 bases from J, with 16 bases in between. CDR1 and CDR2 from the germline V gene are SEHNR and FQNEAQ (reference sequence). The CDR3 DNA sequence: TGTGCCAGCAGTTTCTACGGCGGGACTAGCACAGATACGCAGTATTTT. Amino acids: CASSFYGGTSTDTQYF.

This chain uses TRBV9 with TRBJ1-4; no reliable D call. V was trimmed by 3 bases and J by 2 bases, leaving 11 bases between them. CDR3 size: 15 residues. Per germline, CDR1 SGDLS and CDR2 YYNGEE. Here the CDR3 DNA reads TGTGCCAGCAGCGGAGGACTTGGCACTAATGAAAAACTGTTTTTT. Residues: CASSGGLGTNEKLFF.

V is TRBV7-9 and J is TRBJ2-5; tentative D call: TRBD1 (5 bases). This CDR3 spans 13 amino acids. Deletions cut 2 bases from V and 5 bases from J, with 9 bases between. Looked up from germline, CDR1 is SEHNR and CDR2 is FQNEAQ (reference sequence). The CDR3: CASSLRGYETQYF. In DNA, the CDR3 is TGTGCCAGCAGCTTAAGGGGATACGAGACCCAGTACTTC.

This chain joins TRBV5-1 and TRBJ1-4; no firm D call. In germline, CDR1 is SGHRS, CDR2 YFSETQ. The ends were cut back, 4 bases at V and 8 bases at J, with 12 bases in the middle. CDR3 length equals 13 residues. As DNA, the CDR3 is TGCGCCAGCAGCCTACCTACTCGAGAAAAACTGTTTTTT. Translation gives CASSLPTREKLFF.

The gene calls are TRBV19 and TRBJ2-3; D uncertain. The ends were cut back, 3 bases at V and 4 bases at J, with 14 bases in the middle. The CDR3 consists of 15 residues. Germline values: CDR1 LNHDA, CDR2 SQIVND (reference sequence). The CDR3, as DNA: TGTGCCAGTAGTATTTGGGCAGGCGGCCCAGATACGCAGTATTTT. It specifies CASSIWAGGPDTQYF.

The chain employs TRBV7-2 and TRBJ1-5; D gene ambiguous. V shed 1 base and J shed 5 bases, with 6 bases lying between them. Germline values: CDR1 SGHTA, CDR2 FQGNSA. The CDR3 spans 13 residues. CDR3 residues: CASSLVRHQPQHF. Written as DNA, the CDR3 is TGTGCCAGCAGCTTAGTGAGACATCAGCCCCAGCATTTT.

This clone has just one count. The J gene is TRBJ2-1, the V gene TRBV7-3; D not certain. The V end lost 0 bases, the J end lost 0 bases, and 3 bases lay between the germline ends. Germline lookup yields CDR1 SGHTA and CDR2 FQGTGA. This CDR3 spans 14 amino acids. The CDR3 sequence: CASSLTNSYNEQFF. DNA of the CDR3: TGTGCCAGCAGCTTAACCAACTCCTACAATGAGCAGTTCTTC.

The CDR3 DNA follows: TGTGCCAGTCGACAGGGTAGGCTTAGCAATCAGCCCCAGCATTTT. Amino acids: CASRQGRLSNQPQHF. The chain combines TRBV19 with TRBJ1-5, with 7 bases identical to TRBD1. The germline V gene encodes CDR1 LNHDA and CDR2 SQIVND (reference sequence). CDR3 length equals 15 residues. V gave up 8 bases and J gave up 0 bases; unmatched junction bases: 7.

The chain recombines TRBV18 with TRBJ1-3; D gene uncertain. The germline gives CDR1 KGHSH, CDR2 LQKENI. V dropped 3 bases and J dropped 0 bases, with 15 bases sitting between them. The length of the CDR3 is 17 residues. The chain's CDR3 is CASSPKAVLASGNTIYF. CDR3 nucleotide sequence: TGTGCCAGCTCACCGAAGGCAGTCCTTGCCTCTGGAAACACCATATATTTT.

This chain uses TRBV27 with TRBJ2-3; D perhaps matches TRBD2 (5 bases). The CDR3 covers 14 residues. Germline V gene data show CDR1 as MNHEY and CDR2 as SMNVEV (reference sequence). The V end was cut by 5 bases, the J end by 5 bases, with 14 bases between. The CDR3 region has the DNA TGTGCCAGCAGTATTCGATTCGGGGTAGATACGCAGTATTTT. Residues: CASSIRFGVDTQYF.